This is a list of T cell receptor beta chains from one sample in a study of beta chain features in type 1 diabetes. Sequenced by immunoSEQ multiplex PCR; TCRdb stores in-frame clones only, minus some. Of 300,000 to 400,000 clones listed, 9.3% are singletons. Sequences were obtained from central memory CD4+ T cells from blood. All receptors derive from a man younger than 45 with type 1 diabetes. CDR3s include the opening cysteine and the closing phenylalanine or tryptophan. The D gene is left open where the match is weak. Size tells how often a clone was seen (once, few, many) or the class of an expanded clone, and some rows leave it out.

clone size: .
V gene: TRBV30
D gene: .
J gene: TRBJ1-1
CDR3 protein: CAWRAPTSRGGTEAFF
CDR3 DNA: TGTGCCTGGAGGGCGCCGACTAGCAGGGGCGGGACTGAAGCTTTCTTT

clone size: few
V gene: TRBV11-2
D gene: TRBD2
J gene: TRBJ2-5
CDR3 protein: CASSVGLAQETQYF
CDR3 DNA: TGTGCCAGCAGCGTAGGACTAGCTCAAGAGACCCAGTACTTC

clone size: .
V gene: TRBV4-3
D gene: .
J gene: TRBJ1-1
CDR3 protein: CASSQEGTPRTEAFF
CDR3 DNA: TGCGCCAGCAGCCAAGAAGGGACACCCCGTACCGAAGCTTTCTTT

clone size: .
V gene: TRBV10-2
D gene: TRBD1
J gene: TRBJ2-3
CDR3 protein: CASSSRTGSLTDTQYF
CDR3 DNA: TGCGCCAGCAGTTCCCGGACAGGGTCTCTCACAGATACGCAGTATTTT

clone size: few
V gene: TRBV7-8
D gene: .
J gene: TRBJ2-1
CDR3 protein: CASSLVEARIGNEQFF
CDR3 DNA: TGTGCCAGCAGCTTAGTGGAAGCGCGGATCGGCAATGAGCAGTTCTTC

clone size: few
V gene: TRBV30
D gene: .
J gene: TRBJ2-7
CDR3 protein: CAWNKLGSRSYEQYF
CDR3 DNA: TGTGCCTGGAATAAACTAGGGAGTCGCTCCTACGAGCAGTACTTC

clone size: .
V gene: TRBV7-8
D gene: .
J gene: TRBJ2-5
CDR3 protein: CASSLAAEETQYF
CDR3 DNA: TGTGCCAGCAGCTTAGCGGCGGAAGAGACCCAGTACTTC

clone size: .
V gene: TRBV2
D gene: .
J gene: TRBJ1-2
CDR3 protein: CASSEVPYRYTF
CDR3 DNA: TGTGCCAGCAGTGAGGTCCCTTATCGCTACACCTTC

clone size: .
V gene: TRBV5-1
D gene: .
J gene: TRBJ1-1
CDR3 protein: CASSLEGHPNTEAFF
CDR3 DNA: TGCGCCAGCAGCTTGGAGGGACATCCGAACACTGAAGCTTTCTTT

clone size: .
V gene: TRBV5-5
D gene: .
J gene: TRBJ1-1
CDR3 protein: CASSLTGRMNTEAFF
CDR3 DNA: TGTGCCAGCAGCTTGACGGGTAGAATGAACACTGAAGCTTTCTTT

clone size: few
V gene: TRBV29-1
D gene: .
J gene: TRBJ1-1
CDR3 protein: CSVTRDTSNTEAFF
CDR3 DNA: TGCAGCGTCACCCGGGACACATCGAACACTGAAGCTTTCTTT

clone size: .
V gene: TRBV27
D gene: .
J gene: TRBJ2-1
CDR3 protein: CASSSFTYNEQFF
CDR3 DNA: TGTGCCAGCAGTTCATTTACCTACAATGAGCAGTTCTTC

clone size: .
V gene: TRBV4-2
D gene: TRBD2
J gene: TRBJ2-3
CDR3 protein: CASSLTSGGAPDTQYF
CDR3 DNA: TGTGCCAGCAGCCTAACTAGCGGGGGGGCCCCAGATACGCAGTATTTT

clone size: few
V gene: TRBV6-1
D gene: TRBD1
J gene: TRBJ1-6
CDR3 protein: CASSEENRGRSPLHF
CDR3 DNA: TGTGCCAGCAGTGAAGAAAACAGGGGGCGTTCACCCCTCCACTTT

clone size: many
V gene: TRBV7-9
D gene: .
J gene: TRBJ2-1
CDR3 protein: CASSSGGEQFF
CDR3 DNA: TGTGCCAGCAGTTCCGGTGGTGAGCAGTTCTTC

clone size: few
V gene: TRBV4-3
D gene: .
J gene: TRBJ2-7
CDR3 protein: CASSQDGGAEQYF
CDR3 DNA: TGCGCCAGCAGCCAAGATGGGGGGGCCGAGCAGTACTTC

clone size: few
V gene: TRBV6-1
D gene: .
J gene: TRBJ1-1
CDR3 protein: CAISDSVGLSPQGAFF
CDR3 DNA: TGTGCCATCAGTGATTCGGTAGGACTTTCACCCCAGGGGGCTTTCTTT

clone size: .
V gene: TRBV19
D gene: TRBD2
J gene: TRBJ2-5
CDR3 protein: CASSTGLARGETQYF
CDR3 DNA: TGTGCCAGTAGCACGGGACTAGCTAGGGGAGAGACCCAGTACTTC

clone size: .
V gene: TRBV28
D gene: .
J gene: TRBJ2-6
CDR3 protein: CASNTRGSGANVLTF
CDR3 DNA: TGTGCCAGCAATACAAGGGGCTCTGGGGCCAACGTCCTGACTTTC

clone size: .
V gene: TRBV5-1
D gene: .
J gene: TRBJ2-3
CDR3 protein: CASSLRPDTQYF
CDR3 DNA: TGCGCCAGCAGCTTGAGGCCAGATACGCAGTATTTT

clone size: .
V gene: TRBV7-9
D gene: .
J gene: TRBJ1-5
CDR3 protein: CASSPPGDSNQPQHF
CDR3 DNA: TGTGCCAGCAGCCCCCCAGGAGATAGCAATCAGCCCCAGCATTTT